The clone carrying this T cell receptor beta chain was counted between two and nine times. Per the germline V gene, CDR1 is MNHEY and CDR2 is SVGAGI. The CDR3 is 15 amino acids. J gave up 4 bases and V 6 bases, and 11 bases lay outside the gene matches. This sample was included in a study of early T cells in non-severe SARS-CoV-2 infection. TCRdb recomputed calls from the 5' RACE reads with MiXCR, one row per CDR3 protein. The sample carries tens of thousands of distinct CDR3 sequences, approximately 15% recorded once. The TCR sequence derives from an adult who was a healthcare worker with PCR-confirmed SARS-CoV-2 infection or an uninfected control (not recorded which). The material sequenced was whole blood, taken at baseline. This rearrangement joins TRBV6-5 to TRBJ2-7; TRBD2 agrees at 8 bases. The CDR3 here is CASSPRGAGEYEQYF. The CDR3 nucleotides are TGTGCCAGCAGCCCCCGGGGAGCGGGAGAGTACGAGCAGTACTTC.